Sequencing of this T cell receptor beta chain was carried out in a study of blood T cell repertoires in COVID-19. The V end was cut by 3 bases, the J end by 7 bases, with 19 bases between. The CDR3 is 14 amino acids. Germline V gene lookup returns CDR1 GTSNPN and CDR2 SVGIG (reference sequence). Sequencing used immunoSEQ multiplex PCR; TCRdb keeps in-frame clones, though not all of them. The repertoire holds some 130,000 clones, with roughly 86% as singletons. This chain joins TRBV30 and TRBJ2-7, with a weak D call TRBD1 (6 bases). The sequence came from a woman in her 70s with COVID-19, enrolled during active disease. The specimen sequenced was peripheral blood. The CDR3: CAWSNSWGPGEQYF. DNA for the CDR3: TGTGCCTGGAGCAATTCCTGGGGGCCGGGGGAGCAGTACTTC.